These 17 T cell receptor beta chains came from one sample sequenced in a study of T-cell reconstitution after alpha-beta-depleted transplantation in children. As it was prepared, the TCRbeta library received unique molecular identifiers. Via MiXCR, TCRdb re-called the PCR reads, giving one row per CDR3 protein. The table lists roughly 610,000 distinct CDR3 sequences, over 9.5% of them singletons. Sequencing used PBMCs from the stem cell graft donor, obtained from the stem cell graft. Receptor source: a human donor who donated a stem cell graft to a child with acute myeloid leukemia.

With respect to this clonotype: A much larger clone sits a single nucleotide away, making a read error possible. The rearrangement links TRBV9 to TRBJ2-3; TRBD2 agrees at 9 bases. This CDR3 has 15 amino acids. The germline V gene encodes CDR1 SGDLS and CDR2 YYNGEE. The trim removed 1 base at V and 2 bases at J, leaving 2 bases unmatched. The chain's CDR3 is CASSVSSGNTDTQYF. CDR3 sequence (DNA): TGTGCCAGCAGCGTATCTAGCGGGAACACAGATACGCAGTATTTT.

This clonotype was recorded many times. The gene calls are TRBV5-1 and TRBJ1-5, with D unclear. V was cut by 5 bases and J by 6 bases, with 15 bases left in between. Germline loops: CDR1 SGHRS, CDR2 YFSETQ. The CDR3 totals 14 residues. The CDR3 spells CASSLTPGRQPQHF. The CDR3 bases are TGCGCCAGCAGTTTGACTCCCGGCCGTCAGCCCCAGCATTTT.

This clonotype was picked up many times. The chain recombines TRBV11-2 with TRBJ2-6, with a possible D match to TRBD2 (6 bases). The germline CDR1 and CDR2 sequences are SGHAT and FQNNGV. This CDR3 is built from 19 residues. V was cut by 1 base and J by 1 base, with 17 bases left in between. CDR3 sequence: CASSLVGGAGRSGANVLTF. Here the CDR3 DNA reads TGTGCCAGCAGCTTAGTCGGGGGAGCAGGGAGGTCTGGGGCCAACGTCCTGACTTTC.

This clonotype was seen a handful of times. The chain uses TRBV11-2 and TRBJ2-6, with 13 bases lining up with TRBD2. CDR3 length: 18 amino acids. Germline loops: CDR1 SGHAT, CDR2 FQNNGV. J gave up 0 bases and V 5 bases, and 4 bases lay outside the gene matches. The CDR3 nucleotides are TGTGCCAGCAGCCTCGGGACTAGCGGGGTCTCTGGGGCCAACGTCCTGACTTTC. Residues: CASSLGTSGVSGANVLTF.

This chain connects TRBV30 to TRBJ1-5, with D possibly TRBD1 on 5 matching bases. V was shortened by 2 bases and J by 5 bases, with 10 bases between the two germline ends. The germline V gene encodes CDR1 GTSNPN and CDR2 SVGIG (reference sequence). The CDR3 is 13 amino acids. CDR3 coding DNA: TGTGCCTGGAGTCGAGGGGCTGATCAGCCCCAGCATTTT. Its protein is CAWSRGADQPQHF.

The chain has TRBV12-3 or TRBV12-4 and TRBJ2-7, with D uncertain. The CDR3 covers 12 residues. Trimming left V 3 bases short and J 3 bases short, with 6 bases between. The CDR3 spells CASSFGDYEQYF. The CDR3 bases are TGTGCCAGCAGTTTTGGAGACTACGAGCAGTACTTC.

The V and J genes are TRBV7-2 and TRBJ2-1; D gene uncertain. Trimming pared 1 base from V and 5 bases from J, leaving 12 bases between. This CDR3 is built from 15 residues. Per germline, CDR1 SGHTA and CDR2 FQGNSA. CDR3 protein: CASSLGSSENNEQFF. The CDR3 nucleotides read TGTGCCAGCAGCTTAGGGTCGTCAGAAAACAATGAGCAGTTCTTC.

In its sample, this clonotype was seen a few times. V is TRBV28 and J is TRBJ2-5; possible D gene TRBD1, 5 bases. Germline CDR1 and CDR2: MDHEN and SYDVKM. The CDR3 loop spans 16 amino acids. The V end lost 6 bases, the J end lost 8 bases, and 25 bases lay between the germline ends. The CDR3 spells CASRDPLLAPRGTQYF. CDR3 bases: TGTGCCAGCAGAGACCCCCTTCTCGCGCCAAGGGGAACCCAGTACTTC.

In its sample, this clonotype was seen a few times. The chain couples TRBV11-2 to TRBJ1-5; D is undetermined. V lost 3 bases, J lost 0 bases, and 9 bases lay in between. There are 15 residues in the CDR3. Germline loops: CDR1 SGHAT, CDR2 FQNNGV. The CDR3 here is CASSFSPASNQPQHF. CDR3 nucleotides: TGTGCCAGCAGCTTTTCCCCGGCTAGCAATCAGCCCCAGCATTTT.

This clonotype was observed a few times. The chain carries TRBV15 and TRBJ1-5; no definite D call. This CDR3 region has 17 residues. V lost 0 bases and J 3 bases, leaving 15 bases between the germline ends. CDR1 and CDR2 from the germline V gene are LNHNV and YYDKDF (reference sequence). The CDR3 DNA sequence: TGTGCCACCAGCAGAGATCGGCAGGCCCTTTACAATCAGCCCCAGCATTTT. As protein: CATSRDRQALYNQPQHF.

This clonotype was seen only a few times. In DNA, the CDR3 is TGTGCCAGCAGCTTAGTGCCGGACAACCAAGAGACCCAGTACTTC. Its translation is CASSLVPDNQETQYF. The chain links TRBV7-6 to TRBJ2-5; possibly TRBD1 for D (5 bases). CDR1 and CDR2 (germline): SGHVS, FNYEAQ. The CDR3 has 15 residues. The V end lost 1 base, the J end lost 0 bases, and 9 bases lay between the germline ends. The whole variable domain, filled in from reference TRBV7-6 and TRBJ2-5, reads GAGVSQSPRYKVTKRGQDVALRCDPISGHVSLYWYRQALGQGPEFLTYFNYEAQQDKSGLPNDRFSAERPEGSISTLTIQRTEQRDSAMYRCASSLVPDNQETQYFGPGTRLLVL.

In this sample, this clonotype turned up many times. The CDR3, as DNA: TGTGCCAGCAGCCTACAACAGGGTTGGACTGAAGCTTTCTTT. It codes for CASSLQQGWTEAFF. The chain joins TRBV7-2 to TRBJ1-1; TRBD1 is a possible D gene (6 bases). Per germline, CDR1 SGHTA and CDR2 FQGNSA. The CDR3 is made up of 14 amino acids. Trimming pared 5 bases from V and 5 bases from J, leaving 15 bases between.

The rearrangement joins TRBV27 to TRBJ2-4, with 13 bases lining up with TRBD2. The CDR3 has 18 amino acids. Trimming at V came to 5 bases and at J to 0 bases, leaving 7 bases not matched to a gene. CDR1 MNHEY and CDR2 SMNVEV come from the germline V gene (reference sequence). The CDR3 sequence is CASSTGLAGVGAKNIQYF. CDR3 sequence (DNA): TGTGCCAGCAGTACTGGACTAGCGGGAGTCGGAGCCAAAAACATTCAGTACTTC.

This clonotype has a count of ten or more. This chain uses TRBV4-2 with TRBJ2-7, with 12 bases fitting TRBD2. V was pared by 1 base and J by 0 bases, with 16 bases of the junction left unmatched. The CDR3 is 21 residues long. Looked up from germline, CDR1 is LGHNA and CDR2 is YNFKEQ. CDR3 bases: TGTGCCAGCAGCCAAGCAGCCACCGGGACTAGCGGGTACCGGAGCTCCTACGAGCAGTACTTC. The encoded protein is CASSQAATGTSGYRSSYEQYF.

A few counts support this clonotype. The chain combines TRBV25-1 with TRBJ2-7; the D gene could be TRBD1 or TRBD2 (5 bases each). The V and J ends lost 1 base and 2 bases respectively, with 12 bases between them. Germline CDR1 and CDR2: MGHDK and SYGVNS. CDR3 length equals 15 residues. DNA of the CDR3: TGTGCCAGCAGTGAATTCCGGGGCTTAACCTACGAGCAGTACTTC. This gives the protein CASSEFRGLTYEQYF.

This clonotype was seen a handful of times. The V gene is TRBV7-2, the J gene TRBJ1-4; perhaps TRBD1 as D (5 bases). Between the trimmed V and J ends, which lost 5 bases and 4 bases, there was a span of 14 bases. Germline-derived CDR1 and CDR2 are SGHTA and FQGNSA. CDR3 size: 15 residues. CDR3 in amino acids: CASSEQGVGNEKLFF. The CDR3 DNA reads TGTGCCAGCAGCGAGCAGGGAGTCGGTAATGAAAAACTGTTTTTT.

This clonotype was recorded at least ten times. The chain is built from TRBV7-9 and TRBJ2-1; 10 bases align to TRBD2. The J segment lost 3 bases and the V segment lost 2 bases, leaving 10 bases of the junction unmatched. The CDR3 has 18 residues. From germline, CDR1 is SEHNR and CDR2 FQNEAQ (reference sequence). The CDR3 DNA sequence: TGTGCCAGCAGCTTATTAGGGGAGCGGGAGGGGTACTACAATGAGCAGTTCTTC. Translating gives CASSLLGEREGYYNEQFF.